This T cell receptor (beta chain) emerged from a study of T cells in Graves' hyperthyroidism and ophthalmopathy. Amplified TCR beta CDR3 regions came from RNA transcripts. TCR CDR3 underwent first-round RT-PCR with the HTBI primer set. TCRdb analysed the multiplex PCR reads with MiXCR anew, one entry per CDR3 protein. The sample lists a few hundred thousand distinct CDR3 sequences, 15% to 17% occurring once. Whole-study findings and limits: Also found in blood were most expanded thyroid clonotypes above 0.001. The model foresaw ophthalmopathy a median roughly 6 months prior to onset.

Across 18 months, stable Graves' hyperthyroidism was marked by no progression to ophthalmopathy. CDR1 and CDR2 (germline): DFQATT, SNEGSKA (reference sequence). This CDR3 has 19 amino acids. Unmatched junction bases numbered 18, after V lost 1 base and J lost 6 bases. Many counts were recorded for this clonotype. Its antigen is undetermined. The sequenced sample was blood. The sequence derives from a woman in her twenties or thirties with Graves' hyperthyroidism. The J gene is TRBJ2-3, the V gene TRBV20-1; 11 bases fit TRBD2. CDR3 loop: CSARVLAGDSEFSGDTQYF. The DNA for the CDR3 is TGCAGTGCTAGAGTACTAGCGGGAGACTCCGAATTTTCGGGGGATACGCAGTATTTT.